This T cell receptor beta chain was profiled in a study of blood T cell repertoires in COVID-19. The CDR3 runs 14 residues. CDR1 and CDR2 (germline): DFQATT, SNEGSKA (reference sequence). With 3 bases removed from V and 4 bases from J, the gap between germline ends came to 15 bases. Assay used: immunoSEQ multiplex PCR; TCRdb lists only in-frame clones, some missing. This table holds 130,000 to 150,000 clones, around four fifths found once. The origin of this receptor is a middle-aged woman with active or convalescent COVID-19. Specimen: peripheral blood. This sequence joins TRBV20-1 and TRBJ2-5; TRBD1 is a possible D gene (5 bases). In DNA, the CDR3 is TGCAGTGCTAGTCCCCCCCAGGGTGGAGAGACCCAGTACTTC. Translating it yields CSASPPQGGETQYF.